A single sample gave rise to the 13 T cell receptor beta chains below, sequenced in a study of vaccination and CD4 T cells after COVID-19. The antigens these receptors bind are not known. Noted treatment: approximately 10-day PBMC culture with coronavirus spike peptide pools or control peptides (ViraFEST assay). Oncomine TCR Beta short-read sequencing was applied to DNA from cultured CD4+ T cells. In TCRdb, the PCR reads were re-called with MiXCR into one record per CDR3 protein. The sample holds 20,000 to 25,000 distinct CDR3 sequences, 60% seen once. This specimen was CD4+ T cells from blood, cultured in vitro, taken after SARS-CoV-2 vaccination. The receptors come from a human donor who received a COVID-19 vaccine.

This clonotype was counted between two and nine times. The chain carries TRBV7-3 and TRBJ2-2; perhaps TRBD1 as D (6 bases). The CDR3 runs to 14 residues. Germline-derived CDR1 and CDR2 are SGHTA and FQGTGA. V gave up 6 bases and J gave up 0 bases, with 8 bases separating them. The CDR3 reads CASRRTANTGELFF. In DNA, the CDR3 is TGTGCCAGCAGGAGGACAGCGAACACCGGGGAGCTGTTTTTT.

The chain has TRBV6-2 or TRBV6-3 and TRBJ1-6; possibly TRBD1 for D (5 bases). This CDR3 contains 15 residues. CDR1 MNHEY and CDR2 SVGEGT come from the germline V gene. Trimming shortened V by 5 bases and J by 9 bases, and 17 bases separated the two germline ends. The CDR3 here is CASSPRTGTFSPLHF. The CDR3 bases are TGTGCCAGCAGTCCCAGAACAGGTACGTTTTCACCCCTCCACTTT.

This clonotype has just a few counts. V usage is TRBV6-5 and J usage is TRBJ2-3; 13 bases line up with TRBD2. V lost 0 bases to trimming and J lost 5 bases; unmatched junction nucleotides: 5. CDR3 length: 17 amino acids. CDR1 and CDR2 (germline): MNHEY, SVGAGI. In nucleotides, the CDR3 is TGTGCCAGCAGTTACTCTAGACTAGCGGGGGGATTAGATACGCAGTATTTT. Its translation is CASSYSRLAGGLDTQYF.

This clonotype showed up just a few times. The genes are TRBV24-1 and TRBJ2-3, with TRBD2 matching 7 bases. This CDR3 contains 15 residues. The V gene end was trimmed by 6 bases and the J gene end by 2 bases; junction bases not matched to a gene: 7. CDR1 is KGHDR, CDR2 SFDVKD, per germline. CDR3 residues: CATSLIGGSTDTQYF. CDR3 nucleotides: TGTGCCACCAGTCTGATCGGGGGGTCCACAGATACGCAGTATTTT.

The chain uses TRBV21-1 and TRBJ1-2; the table names TRBD1, a call not compared with the DNA. TRBV21-1 is given as a pseudogene. The CDR3 covers 14 residues. In DNA, the CDR3 is TGTGCCAGCAGCAAAGCGTACAGGTACTATGGCTACACCTTC. Its translation: CASSKAYRYYGYTF.

The J gene is TRBJ2-6, the V gene TRBV20-1; a weak D match, TRBD1 (6 bases). The CDR3 sequence is 17 residues long. Between the trimmed V and J ends, which lost 1 base and 0 bases, there was a span of 13 bases. CDR1 is DFQATT and CDR2 is SNEGSKA in the germline V gene (reference sequence). CDR3 loop: CSARGRDKDSGANVLTF. CDR3 bases: TGCAGTGCTAGAGGTCGGGACAAAGACTCTGGGGCCAACGTCCTGACTTTC.

This clonotype has just a few counts. This rearrangement joins TRBV20-1 to TRBJ1-5, with TRBD1 as a possible D gene (6 bases). CDR3 size: 14 residues. CDR1 is DFQATT and CDR2 is SNEGSKA in the germline V gene (reference sequence). Trimming removed 2 bases from V and 1 base from J, with 9 bases in between. DNA for the CDR3: TGCAGTGCTAGATTGGGGGCCAGCAATCAGCCCCAGCATTTT. Amino acids: CSARLGASNQPQHF.

The chain uses TRBV6-5 and TRBJ1-3; D is ambiguous. From germline, CDR1 is MNHEY and CDR2 SVGAGI. The CDR3 spans 15 residues. V shed 2 bases and J shed 0 bases, with 8 bases lying between them. CDR3 protein: CASSYDGSSGNTIYF. CDR3 sequence (DNA): TGTGCCAGCAGTTACGACGGGAGCTCTGGAAACACCATATATTTT.

In regard to this clonotype: The junction does not match germline at one end; this may be a read error. The chain recombines TRBV5-1 with TRBJ1-2; no reliable D call. This CDR3 comprises 13 residues. The V gene's germline CDR1 is SGHRS and CDR2 YFSETQ. CDR3 amino acids: CASSLDSSQLSTF. In nucleotides, the CDR3 is TGCGCCAGCAGCTTGGATTCGTCTCAACTCTCCACTTTC.

The chain uses TRBV4-2 and TRBJ1-2, with a tentative D call TRBD1 (6 bases). Germline CDR1 is LGHNA and CDR2 is YNFKEQ. Between the trimmed V and J ends, which lost 1 base and 7 bases, there was a span of 16 bases. The CDR3 is 15 amino acids. For the CDR3, the DNA is TGTGCCAGCAGCCAAGGCGTTGGGGGCAGGGGTGGCTACACCTTC. Protein product: CASSQGVGGRGGYTF.

The J gene is TRBJ1-1, the V gene TRBV12-3 or TRBV12-4; D is ambiguous. This CDR3 comprises 13 residues. Trimming removed 1 base from V and 1 base from J, with 4 bases in between. The CDR3 loop reads CASSLGRNTEAFF. Written as DNA, the CDR3 is TGTGCCAGCAGTTTAGGCAGGAACACTGAAGCTTTCTTT.

The genes are TRBV10-1 and TRBJ1-2; no clear D gene. There are 14 residues in the CDR3. Looked up from germline, CDR1 is WNHNN and CDR2 is SYGVQD (reference sequence). Trimming removed 3 bases at V and 3 bases at J, with 11 bases between. Here the CDR3 DNA reads TGCGCCAGCAGTGAAGGACTCGGTTACTATGGCTACACCTTC. This translates into CASSEGLGYYGYTF.

This clonotype was counted between two and nine times. This chain links TRBV7-2 with TRBJ2-3, with D unclear. Trimming removed 1 base from V and 4 bases from J, with 9 bases in between. Germline V gene lookup returns CDR1 SGHTA and CDR2 FQGNSA. The CDR3 has 14 amino acids. The CDR3 region is CASSLGSIADTQYF. The CDR3 region has the DNA TGTGCCAGCAGCTTAGGAAGTATTGCAGATACGCAGTATTTT. The variable domain in full, with the rest retrieved from reference TRBV7-2 and TRBJ2-3, is GAGVSQSPSNKVTEKGKDVELRCDPISGHTALYWYRQSLGQGLEFLIYFQGNSAPDKSGLPSDRFSAERTGGSVSTLTIQRTQQEDSAVYLCASSLGSIADTQYFGPGTRLTVL.